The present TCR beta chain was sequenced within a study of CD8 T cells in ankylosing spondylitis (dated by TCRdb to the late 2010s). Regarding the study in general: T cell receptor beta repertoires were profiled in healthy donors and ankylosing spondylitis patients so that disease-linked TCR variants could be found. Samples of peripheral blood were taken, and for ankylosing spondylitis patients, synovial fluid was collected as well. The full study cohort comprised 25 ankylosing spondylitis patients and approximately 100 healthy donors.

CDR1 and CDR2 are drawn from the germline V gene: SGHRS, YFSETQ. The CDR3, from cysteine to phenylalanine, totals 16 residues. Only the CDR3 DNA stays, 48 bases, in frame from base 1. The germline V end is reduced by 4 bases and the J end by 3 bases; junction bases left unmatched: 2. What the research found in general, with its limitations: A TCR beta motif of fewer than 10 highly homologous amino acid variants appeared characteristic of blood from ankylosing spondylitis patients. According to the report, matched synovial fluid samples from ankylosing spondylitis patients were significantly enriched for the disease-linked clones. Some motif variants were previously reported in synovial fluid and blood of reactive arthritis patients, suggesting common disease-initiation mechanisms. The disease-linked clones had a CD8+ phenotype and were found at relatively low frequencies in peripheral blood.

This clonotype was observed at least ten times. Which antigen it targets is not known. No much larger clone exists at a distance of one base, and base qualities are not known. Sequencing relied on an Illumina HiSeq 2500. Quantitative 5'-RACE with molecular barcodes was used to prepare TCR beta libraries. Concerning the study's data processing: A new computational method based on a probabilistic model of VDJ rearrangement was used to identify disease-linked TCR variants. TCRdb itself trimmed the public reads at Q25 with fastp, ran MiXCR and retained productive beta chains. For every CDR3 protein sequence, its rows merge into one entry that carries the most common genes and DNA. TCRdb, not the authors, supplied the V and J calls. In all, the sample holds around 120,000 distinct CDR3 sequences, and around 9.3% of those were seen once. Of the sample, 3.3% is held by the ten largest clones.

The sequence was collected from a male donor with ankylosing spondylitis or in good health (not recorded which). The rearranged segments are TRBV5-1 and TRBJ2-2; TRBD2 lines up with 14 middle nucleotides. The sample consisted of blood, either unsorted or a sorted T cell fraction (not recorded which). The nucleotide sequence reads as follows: TGCGCCAGCAGCCCGACTAGCGGGAGGGACACCGGGGAGCTGTTTTTT. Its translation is CASSPTSGRDTGELFF. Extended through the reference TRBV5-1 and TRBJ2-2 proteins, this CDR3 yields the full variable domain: KAGVTQTPRYLIKTRGQQVTLSCSPISGHRSVSWYQQTPGQGLQFLFEYFSETQRNKGNFPGRFSGRQFSNSRSEMNVSTLELGDSALYLCASSPTSGRDTGELFFGEGSRLTVL.